The source of this T cell receptor (beta chain) is a study of blood T cell repertoires in COVID-19. Study-level background: Samples came from the United States, Italy and Spain, spanning acute and convalescent COVID-19. The analysed material was cDNA or gDNA that came from T cells, B-cell-depleted T cells, or PBMCs.

Trimming removed 4 bases from V and 5 bases from J, with 20 bases in between. The CDR3 runs 15 residues. Germline CDR1 SQVTM, CDR2 ANQGSEA. Under the authors' procedure: Estimation of nucleated cell counts relied on the amplification of reference gene primers. Only in-frame clones appear in the TCRdb table, and some are missing; sequencing was by immunoSEQ multiplex PCR. The D gene and trimming were derived from the DNA, and the V and J assignments and clone size from that table. The sample comprises 200,000 to 250,000 clones, around 86% of which are singletons, and more than 5.5% rests with the top ten.

This chain joins TRBV29-1 and TRBJ1-1; no firm D call. This TCR came from an elderly man with acute or convalescent COVID-19. Sequencing was performed on peripheral blood. The CDR3 DNA follows: TGCAGCGTTGGACAAGGAGGGCTGGTCAGTACTGAAGCTTTCTTT. Translated, it gives CSVGQGGLVSTEAFF. Full variable domain (remainder filled in from reference TRBV29-1 and TRBJ1-1): SAVISQKPSRDICQRGTSLTIQCQVDSQVTMMFWYRQQPGQSLTLIATANQGSEATYESGFVIDKFPISRPNLTFSTLTVSNMSPEDSSIYLCSVGQGGLVSTEAFFGQGTRLTVV.